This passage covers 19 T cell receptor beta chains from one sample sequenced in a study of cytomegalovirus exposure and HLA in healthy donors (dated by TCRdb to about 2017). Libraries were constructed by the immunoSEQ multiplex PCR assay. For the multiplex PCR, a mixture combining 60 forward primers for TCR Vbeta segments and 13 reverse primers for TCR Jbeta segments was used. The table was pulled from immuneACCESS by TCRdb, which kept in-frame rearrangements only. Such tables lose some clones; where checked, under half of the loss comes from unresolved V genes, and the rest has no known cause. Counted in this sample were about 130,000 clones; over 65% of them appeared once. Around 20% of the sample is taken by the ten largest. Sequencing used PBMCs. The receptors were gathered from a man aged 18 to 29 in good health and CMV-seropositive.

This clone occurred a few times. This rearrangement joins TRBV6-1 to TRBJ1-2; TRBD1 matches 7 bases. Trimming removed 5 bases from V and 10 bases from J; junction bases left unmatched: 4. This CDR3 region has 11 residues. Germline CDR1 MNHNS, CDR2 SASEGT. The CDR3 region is CASSMGTDYTF. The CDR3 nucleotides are TGTGCCAGCAGTATGGGGACAGACTACACCTTC.

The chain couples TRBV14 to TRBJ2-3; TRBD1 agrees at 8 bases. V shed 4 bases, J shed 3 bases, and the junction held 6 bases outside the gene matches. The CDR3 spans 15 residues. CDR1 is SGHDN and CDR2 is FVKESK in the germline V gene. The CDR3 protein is CASSPRTGKTDTQYF. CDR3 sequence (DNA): TGTGCCAGCAGCCCTCGGACAGGGAAGACAGATACGCAGTATTTT.

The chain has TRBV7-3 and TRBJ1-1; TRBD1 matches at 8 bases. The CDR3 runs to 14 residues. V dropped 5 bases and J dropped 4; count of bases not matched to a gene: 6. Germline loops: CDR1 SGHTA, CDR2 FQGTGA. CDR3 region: CASSTGGSGTEAFF. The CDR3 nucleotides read TGTGCCAGCAGCACAGGGGGATCTGGCACTGAAGCTTTCTTT.

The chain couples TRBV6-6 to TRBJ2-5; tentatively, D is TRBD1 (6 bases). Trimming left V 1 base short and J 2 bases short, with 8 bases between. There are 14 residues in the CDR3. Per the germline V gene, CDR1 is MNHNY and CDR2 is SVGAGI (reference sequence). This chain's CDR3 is CASSYWQGQETQYF. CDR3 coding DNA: TGTGCCAGCAGTTACTGGCAGGGGCAAGAGACCCAGTACTTC.

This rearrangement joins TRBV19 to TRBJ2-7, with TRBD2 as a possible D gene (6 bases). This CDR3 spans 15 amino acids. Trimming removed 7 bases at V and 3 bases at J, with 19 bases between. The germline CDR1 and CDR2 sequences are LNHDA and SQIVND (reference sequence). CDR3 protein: CASTSTGDGGYEQYF. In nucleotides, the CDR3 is TGTGCCAGTACCTCCACCGGGGACGGGGGCTACGAGCAGTACTTC. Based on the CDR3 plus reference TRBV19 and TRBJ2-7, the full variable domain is DGGITQSPKYLFRKEGQNVTLSCEQNLNHDAMYWYRQDPGQGLRLIYYSQIVNDFQKGDIAEGYSVSREKKESFPLTVTSAQKNPTAFYLCASTSTGDGGYEQYFGPGTRLTVT.

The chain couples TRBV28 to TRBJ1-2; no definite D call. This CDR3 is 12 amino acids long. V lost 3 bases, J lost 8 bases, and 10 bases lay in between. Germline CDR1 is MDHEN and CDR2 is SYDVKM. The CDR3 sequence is CASSFRVGGYTF. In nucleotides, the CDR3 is TGTGCCAGCAGTTTCCGGGTCGGAGGCTACACCTTC.

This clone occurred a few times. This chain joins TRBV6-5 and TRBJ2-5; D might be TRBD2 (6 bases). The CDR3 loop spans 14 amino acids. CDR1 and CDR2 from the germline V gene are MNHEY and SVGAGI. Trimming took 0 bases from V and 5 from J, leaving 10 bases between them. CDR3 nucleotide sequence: TGTGCCAGCAGTTACTCGGGGGGAAGGGAGACCCAGTACTTC. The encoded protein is CASSYSGGRETQYF.

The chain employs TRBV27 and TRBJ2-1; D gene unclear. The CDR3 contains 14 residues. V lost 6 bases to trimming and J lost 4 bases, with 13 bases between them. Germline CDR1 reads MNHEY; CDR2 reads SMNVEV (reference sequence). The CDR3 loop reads CASSLSPLYNEQFF. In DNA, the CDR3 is TGTGCCAGCAGCTTGTCCCCCTTGTACAATGAGCAGTTCTTC.

CDR3 sequence: CATRPRGQGYEQYF. CDR3 sequence (DNA): TGTGCCACGCGACCCAGGGGTCAAGGCTACGAGCAGTACTTC. The rearrangement links TRBV19 to TRBJ2-7, with D possibly matching TRBD1 (6 bases). V was pared by 10 bases and J by 3 bases, with 19 bases between. The CDR3 covers 14 residues. Per germline, CDR1 LNHDA and CDR2 SQIVND (reference sequence).

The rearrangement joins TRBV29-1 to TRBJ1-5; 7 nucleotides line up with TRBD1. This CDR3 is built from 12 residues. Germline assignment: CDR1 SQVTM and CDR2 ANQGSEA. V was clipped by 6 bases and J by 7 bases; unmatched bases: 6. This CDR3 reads CSVKGAGQPQHF. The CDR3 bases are TGCAGCGTAAAGGGGGCTGGGCAGCCCCAGCATTTT.

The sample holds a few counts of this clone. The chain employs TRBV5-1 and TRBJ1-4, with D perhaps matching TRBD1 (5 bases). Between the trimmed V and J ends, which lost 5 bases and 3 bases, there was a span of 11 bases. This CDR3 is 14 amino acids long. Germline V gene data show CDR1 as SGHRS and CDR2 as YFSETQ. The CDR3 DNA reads TGCGCCAGCAGGGCTGGAGGGGCTAATGAAAAACTGTTTTTT. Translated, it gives CASRAGGANEKLFF.

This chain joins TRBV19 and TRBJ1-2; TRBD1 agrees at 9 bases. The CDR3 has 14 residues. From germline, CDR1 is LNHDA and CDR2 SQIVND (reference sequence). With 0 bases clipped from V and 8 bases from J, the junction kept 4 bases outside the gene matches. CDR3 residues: CASSIDITGGGYTF. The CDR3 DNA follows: TGTGCCAGTAGTATAGACATAACAGGGGGCGGCTACACCTTC.

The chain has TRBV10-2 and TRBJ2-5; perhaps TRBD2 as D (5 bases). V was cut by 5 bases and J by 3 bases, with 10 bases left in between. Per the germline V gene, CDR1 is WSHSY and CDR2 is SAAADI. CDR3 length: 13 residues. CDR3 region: CASSSLGEETQYF. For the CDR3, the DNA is TGCGCCAGCAGTAGCCTCGGGGAAGAGACCCAGTACTTC.

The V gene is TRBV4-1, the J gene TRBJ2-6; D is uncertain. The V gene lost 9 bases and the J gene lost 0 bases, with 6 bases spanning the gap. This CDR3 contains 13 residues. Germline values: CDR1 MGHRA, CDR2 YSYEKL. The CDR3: CASSTSGANVLTF. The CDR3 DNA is TGCGCCAGTAGTACCTCTGGGGCCAACGTCCTGACTTTC.

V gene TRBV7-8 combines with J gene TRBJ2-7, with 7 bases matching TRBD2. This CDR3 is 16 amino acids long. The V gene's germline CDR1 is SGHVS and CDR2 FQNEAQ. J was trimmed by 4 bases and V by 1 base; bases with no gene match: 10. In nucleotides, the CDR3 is TGTGCCAGCAGCTTAGGCCTCGGGGGGAGGGGATACGAGCAGTACTTC. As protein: CASSLGLGGRGYEQYF.

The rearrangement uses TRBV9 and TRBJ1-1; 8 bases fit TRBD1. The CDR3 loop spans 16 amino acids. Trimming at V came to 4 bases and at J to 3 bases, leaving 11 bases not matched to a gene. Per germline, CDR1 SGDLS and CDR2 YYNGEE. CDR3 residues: CASSPEATGVDTEAFF. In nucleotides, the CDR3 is TGTGCCAGCAGCCCCGAGGCGACAGGGGTAGACACTGAAGCTTTCTTT.

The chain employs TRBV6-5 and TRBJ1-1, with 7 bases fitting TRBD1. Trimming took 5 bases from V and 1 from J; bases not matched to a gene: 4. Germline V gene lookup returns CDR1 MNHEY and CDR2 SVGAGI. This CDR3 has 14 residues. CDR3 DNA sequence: TGTGCCAGCAGTATGGCAGGGGGGAACACTGAAGCTTTCTTT. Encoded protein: CASSMAGGNTEAFF.

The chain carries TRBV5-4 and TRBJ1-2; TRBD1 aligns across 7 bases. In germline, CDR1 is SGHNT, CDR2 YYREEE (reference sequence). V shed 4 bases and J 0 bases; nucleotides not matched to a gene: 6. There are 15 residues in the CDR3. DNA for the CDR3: TGTGCCAGCAGCCCGAGACAGGGAACTAACTATGGCTACACCTTC. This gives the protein CASSPRQGTNYGYTF.

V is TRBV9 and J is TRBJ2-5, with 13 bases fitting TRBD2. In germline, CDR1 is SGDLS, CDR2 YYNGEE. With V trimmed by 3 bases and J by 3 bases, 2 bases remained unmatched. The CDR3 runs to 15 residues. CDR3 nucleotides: TGTGCCAGCAGCGAGGGGACTAGCGGGGAAGAGACCCAGTACTTC. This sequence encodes CASSEGTSGEETQYF.